This TCR beta chain was documented in a study of T-cell memory formation after mild COVID-19. This clonotype was observed a handful of times. Its antigen is as yet unknown. The germline CDR1 and CDR2 sequences are SGHVS and FNYEAQ. The CDR3 runs to 14 residues. V gave up 0 bases and J gave up 10 bases; unmatched junction bases: 6. Findings and caveats of the study: In second-wave clones peaking day 37, SARS-CoV-2 specificity remained unconfirmed.

TCRdb ran MiXCR on the 5' RACE reads and lists one entry per CDR3 protein. The table shows roughly 80,000 distinct CDR3 sequences, with roughly 25% occurring only once. This chain joins TRBV7-6 and TRBJ2-1; 7 bases match TRBD1. The TCR originated in a man between 18 and 35 years old who had mild COVID-19 (a few samples of this study predate the infection). Cell type and time point are not known. Source material: PBMCs or a T cell subset sorted from them (not recorded which). The DNA for the CDR3 is TGTGCCAGCAGCTTAGCCTCCCAACAGGGGGAGCAGTTCTTC. It encodes CASSLASQQGEQFF.